Each of the 9 T cell receptor beta chains below was sequenced from the same sample in a study of T cells in Graves' hyperthyroidism and ophthalmopathy. TCR beta CDR3 regions were amplified from RNA transcripts. HTBI primers were used for first-round RT-PCR of the TCR CDR3. TCRdb re-analysed the multiplex PCR reads in MiXCR, keeping a single row per CDR3 protein. The table lists roughly 530,000 distinct CDR3 sequences, roughly 17% of them singletons. The sequenced sample consisted of blood. The source is a woman under 30 with Graves' ophthalmopathy.

In its sample, this clonotype was seen once. Since a much larger clone is just one base distant, this may be a read error. The chain uses TRBV6-1 and TRBJ2-7, with a tentative D call TRBD2 (7 bases). There are 13 residues in the CDR3. Germline assignment: CDR1 MNHNS and CDR2 SASEGT. V gave up 6 bases and J gave up 6 bases, with 15 bases separating them. In DNA form, the CDR3 reads TGTGCCAGCAGGCGCCGGGGGGCGGGCGAGCAGTACTTC. Its protein product is CASRRRGAGEQYF.

This chain connects TRBV9 to TRBJ1-2; no firm D call. Germline V CDR1 and CDR2: SGDLS, YYNGEE. This CDR3 region has 14 residues. Trimming left V 0 bases short and J 4 bases short, with 10 bases between. CDR3 bases: TGTGCCAGCAGCGTAGACGACGTTCCCTATGGCTACACCTTC. This encodes CASSVDDVPYGYTF. The whole variable domain, filled in from reference TRBV9 and TRBJ1-2, reads DSGVTQTPKHLITATGQRVTLRCSPRSGDLSVYWYQQSLDQGLQFLIQYYNGEERAKGNILERFSAQQFPDLHSELNLSSLELGDSALYFCASSVDDVPYGYTFGSGTRLTVV.

In this sample, this clonotype turned up many times. The rearrangement links TRBV20-1 to TRBJ2-7, with 9 bases lining up with TRBD1. The V gene end was trimmed by 3 bases and the J gene end by 2 bases; junction bases not matched to a gene: 11. CDR1 DFQATT and CDR2 SNEGSKA come from the germline V gene (reference sequence). This CDR3 spans 16 amino acids. The chain's CDR3 is CSARGEDRGMPYEQYF. The DNA for the CDR3 is TGCAGTGCTAGGGGAGAGGACAGGGGCATGCCCTACGAGCAGTACTTC.

This clonotype was counted many times. In DNA form, the CDR3 reads TGTGCCAGCAGCATAAAAGTGGACGAGCAGTACTTC. This sequence encodes CASSIKVDEQYF. This chain links TRBV7-9 with TRBJ2-7; D gene uncertain. CDR3 length equals 12 residues. The germline CDR1 and CDR2 sequences are SEHNR and FQNEAQ (reference sequence). V was clipped by 5 bases and J by 5 bases, with 10 bases between them. The variable domain in full, completed from reference TRBV7-9 and TRBJ2-7, reads DTGVSQNPRHKITKRGQNVTFRCDPISEHNRLYWYRQTLGQGPEFLTYFQNEAQLEKSRLLSDRFSAERPKGSFSTLEIQRTEQGDSAMYLCASSIKVDEQYFGPGTRLTVT.

The gene calls are TRBV20-1 and TRBJ2-1; the match to TRBD2 covers 8 bases. CDR3 length equals 15 residues. V was clipped by 6 bases and J by 4 bases; unmatched bases: 11. Germline values: CDR1 DFQATT, CDR2 SNEGSKA (reference sequence). The CDR3 coding sequence is TGCAGTGCGACAGACGGGACTAGTCCTTACAATGAGCAGTTCTTC. This encodes CSATDGTSPYNEQFF.

This clonotype was found many times. J is TRBJ2-5 and V is TRBV28; the D is unclear. V lost 3 bases to trimming and J lost 1 base, with 12 bases between them. Germline V CDR1 and CDR2: MDHEN, SYDVKM. The CDR3 runs 15 residues. The CDR3 region is CASSFGDSSQETQYF. DNA for the CDR3: TGTGCCAGCAGTTTTGGAGACTCAAGCCAAGAGACCCAGTACTTC.

In its sample, this clonotype was seen many times. The gene calls are TRBV5-1 and TRBJ2-7, with D possibly being TRBD2 (5 bases). Trimming removed 0 bases from V and 0 bases from J, with 10 bases in between. The CDR3 runs 15 residues. Looked up from germline, CDR1 is SGHRS and CDR2 is YFSETQ. CDR3 loop: CASSLGDYLSYEQYF. Written as DNA, the CDR3 is TGCGCCAGCAGCTTGGGAGACTACCTCTCCTACGAGCAGTACTTC.

Worth noting for this clonotype: The junction differs from germline at one of its ends, possibly a read error. The CDR3 DNA follows: TGTGCCGGCAGGGGGACGTTGGATGGCTACACCTTC. Protein: CAGRGTLDGYTF. This rearrangement joins TRBV6-1 to TRBJ1-2, with 7 positions matching TRBD1. The CDR3 extends over 12 amino acids. Germline V gene sequence: CDR1 MNHNS, CDR2 SASEGT.

The chain joins TRBV28 to TRBJ1-2; D gene uncertain. Germline values: CDR1 MDHEN, CDR2 SYDVKM. The CDR3 sequence is 14 residues long. V was shortened by 4 bases and J by 7 bases, with 16 bases between the two germline ends. The CDR3 protein is CASSSRLEAGGYTF. CDR3 in DNA: TGTGCCAGCAGTTCTCGACTGGAAGCGGGTGGCTACACCTTC.